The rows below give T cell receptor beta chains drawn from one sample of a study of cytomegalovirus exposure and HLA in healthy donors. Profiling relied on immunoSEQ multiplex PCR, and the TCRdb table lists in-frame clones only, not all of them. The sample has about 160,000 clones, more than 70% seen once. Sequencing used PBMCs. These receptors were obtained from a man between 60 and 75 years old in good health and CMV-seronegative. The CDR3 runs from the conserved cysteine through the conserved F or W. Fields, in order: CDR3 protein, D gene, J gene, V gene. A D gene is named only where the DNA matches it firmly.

CDR3 protein: CASSLPDNQPQHF; D gene: .; J gene: TRBJ1-5; V gene: TRBV19
CDR3 protein: CASNRDYSGNTIYF; D gene: .; J gene: TRBJ1-3; V gene: TRBV6-1
CDR3 protein: CASSQEIQGISPLHF; D gene: .; J gene: TRBJ1-6; V gene: TRBV4-3
CDR3 protein: CASSFSGGPYEQYF; D gene: TRBD2; J gene: TRBJ2-7; V gene: TRBV28
CDR3 protein: CASSTTRTGGETQYF; D gene: TRBD1; J gene: TRBJ2-5; V gene: TRBV7-8
CDR3 protein: CASSLAGWGVNEQYF; D gene: .; J gene: TRBJ2-7; V gene: TRBV7-9
CDR3 protein: CAVSRGQGTEAFF; D gene: TRBD1; J gene: TRBJ1-1; V gene: TRBV10-3
CDR3 protein: CASRLDSGSNQPQHF; D gene: .; J gene: TRBJ1-5; V gene: TRBV2
CDR3 protein: CASTTDNSNQPQHF; D gene: .; J gene: TRBJ1-5; V gene: TRBV19
CDR3 protein: CASSYNAGTGAETQYF; D gene: TRBD1; J gene: TRBJ2-5; V gene: TRBV7-8
CDR3 protein: CASSLRSGAQETQYF; D gene: TRBD2; J gene: TRBJ2-5; V gene: TRBV7-8
CDR3 protein: CASSGCRRREGAGANVLTF; D gene: .; J gene: TRBJ2-6; V gene: TRBV21-1
CDR3 protein: CASSAAGQSYEQYF; D gene: .; J gene: TRBJ2-7; V gene: TRBV5-1
CDR3 protein: CASAAPHGEGLETQYF; D gene: TRBD2; J gene: TRBJ2-5; V gene: TRBV12-5
CDR3 protein: CASSVGAGLAAVNEQFF; D gene: TRBD2; J gene: TRBJ2-1; V gene: TRBV5-1
CDR3 protein: CASSLETGVNTEAFF; D gene: TRBD1; J gene: TRBJ1-1; V gene: TRBV5-1
CDR3 protein: CASSVGGAGIGETQYF; D gene: TRBD2; J gene: TRBJ2-5; V gene: TRBV9
CDR3 protein: CAISESGTEYEQYF; D gene: TRBD1; J gene: TRBJ2-7; V gene: TRBV10-3
CDR3 protein: CASRDPGLPDEQFF; D gene: .; J gene: TRBJ2-1; V gene: TRBV2
CDR3 protein: CASSLRGMGSERYGYTF; D gene: .; J gene: TRBJ1-2; V gene: TRBV7-9
CDR3 protein: CASSVEGVSGNTIYF; D gene: .; J gene: TRBJ1-3; V gene: TRBV9
CDR3 protein: CASSISSTISGNTIYF; D gene: .; J gene: TRBJ1-3; V gene: TRBV19
CDR3 protein: CASGTQVQGKTYNEQFF; D gene: .; J gene: TRBJ2-1; V gene: TRBV5-1
CDR3 protein: CAIRKGENTEAFF; D gene: .; J gene: TRBJ1-1; V gene: TRBV10-3
CDR3 protein: CASSPPLRTGGFDTQYF; D gene: TRBD1; J gene: TRBJ2-3; V gene: TRBV7-8
CDR3 protein: CASSLRLAGADTQYF; D gene: TRBD2; J gene: TRBJ2-3; V gene: TRBV7-8
CDR3 protein: CATSGVEETQYF; D gene: .; J gene: TRBJ2-5; V gene: TRBV10-3
CDR3 protein: CASSLAEAETQYF; D gene: .; J gene: TRBJ2-5; V gene: TRBV5-1
CDR3 protein: CASSQDWGGGGYTF; D gene: .; J gene: TRBJ1-2; V gene: TRBV4-3
CDR3 protein: CASSKLAGGRDEQYF; D gene: TRBD1; J gene: TRBJ2-7; V gene: TRBV11-2
CDR3 protein: CASSPGLGDEQFF; D gene: TRBD2; J gene: TRBJ2-1; V gene: TRBV7-2
CDR3 protein: CASSQESTRTDTQYF; D gene: .; J gene: TRBJ2-3; V gene: TRBV4-3
CDR3 protein: CASSLFGTRGEGYTF; D gene: .; J gene: TRBJ1-2; V gene: TRBV27